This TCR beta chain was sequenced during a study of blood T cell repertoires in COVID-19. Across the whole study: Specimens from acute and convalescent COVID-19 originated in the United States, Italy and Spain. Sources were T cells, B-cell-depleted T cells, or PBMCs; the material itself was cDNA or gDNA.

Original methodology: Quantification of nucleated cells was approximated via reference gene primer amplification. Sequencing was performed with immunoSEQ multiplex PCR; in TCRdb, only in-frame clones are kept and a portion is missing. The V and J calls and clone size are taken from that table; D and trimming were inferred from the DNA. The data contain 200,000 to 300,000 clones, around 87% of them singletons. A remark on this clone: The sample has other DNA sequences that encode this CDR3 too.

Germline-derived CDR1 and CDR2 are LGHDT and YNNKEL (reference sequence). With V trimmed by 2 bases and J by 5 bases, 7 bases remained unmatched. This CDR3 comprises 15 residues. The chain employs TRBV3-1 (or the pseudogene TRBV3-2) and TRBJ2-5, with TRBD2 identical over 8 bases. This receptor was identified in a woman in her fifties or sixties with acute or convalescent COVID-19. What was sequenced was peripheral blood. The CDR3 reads CASSQYGLAGETQYF. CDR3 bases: TGTGCCAGCAGCCAATATGGTCTAGCGGGTGAGACCCAGTACTTC.